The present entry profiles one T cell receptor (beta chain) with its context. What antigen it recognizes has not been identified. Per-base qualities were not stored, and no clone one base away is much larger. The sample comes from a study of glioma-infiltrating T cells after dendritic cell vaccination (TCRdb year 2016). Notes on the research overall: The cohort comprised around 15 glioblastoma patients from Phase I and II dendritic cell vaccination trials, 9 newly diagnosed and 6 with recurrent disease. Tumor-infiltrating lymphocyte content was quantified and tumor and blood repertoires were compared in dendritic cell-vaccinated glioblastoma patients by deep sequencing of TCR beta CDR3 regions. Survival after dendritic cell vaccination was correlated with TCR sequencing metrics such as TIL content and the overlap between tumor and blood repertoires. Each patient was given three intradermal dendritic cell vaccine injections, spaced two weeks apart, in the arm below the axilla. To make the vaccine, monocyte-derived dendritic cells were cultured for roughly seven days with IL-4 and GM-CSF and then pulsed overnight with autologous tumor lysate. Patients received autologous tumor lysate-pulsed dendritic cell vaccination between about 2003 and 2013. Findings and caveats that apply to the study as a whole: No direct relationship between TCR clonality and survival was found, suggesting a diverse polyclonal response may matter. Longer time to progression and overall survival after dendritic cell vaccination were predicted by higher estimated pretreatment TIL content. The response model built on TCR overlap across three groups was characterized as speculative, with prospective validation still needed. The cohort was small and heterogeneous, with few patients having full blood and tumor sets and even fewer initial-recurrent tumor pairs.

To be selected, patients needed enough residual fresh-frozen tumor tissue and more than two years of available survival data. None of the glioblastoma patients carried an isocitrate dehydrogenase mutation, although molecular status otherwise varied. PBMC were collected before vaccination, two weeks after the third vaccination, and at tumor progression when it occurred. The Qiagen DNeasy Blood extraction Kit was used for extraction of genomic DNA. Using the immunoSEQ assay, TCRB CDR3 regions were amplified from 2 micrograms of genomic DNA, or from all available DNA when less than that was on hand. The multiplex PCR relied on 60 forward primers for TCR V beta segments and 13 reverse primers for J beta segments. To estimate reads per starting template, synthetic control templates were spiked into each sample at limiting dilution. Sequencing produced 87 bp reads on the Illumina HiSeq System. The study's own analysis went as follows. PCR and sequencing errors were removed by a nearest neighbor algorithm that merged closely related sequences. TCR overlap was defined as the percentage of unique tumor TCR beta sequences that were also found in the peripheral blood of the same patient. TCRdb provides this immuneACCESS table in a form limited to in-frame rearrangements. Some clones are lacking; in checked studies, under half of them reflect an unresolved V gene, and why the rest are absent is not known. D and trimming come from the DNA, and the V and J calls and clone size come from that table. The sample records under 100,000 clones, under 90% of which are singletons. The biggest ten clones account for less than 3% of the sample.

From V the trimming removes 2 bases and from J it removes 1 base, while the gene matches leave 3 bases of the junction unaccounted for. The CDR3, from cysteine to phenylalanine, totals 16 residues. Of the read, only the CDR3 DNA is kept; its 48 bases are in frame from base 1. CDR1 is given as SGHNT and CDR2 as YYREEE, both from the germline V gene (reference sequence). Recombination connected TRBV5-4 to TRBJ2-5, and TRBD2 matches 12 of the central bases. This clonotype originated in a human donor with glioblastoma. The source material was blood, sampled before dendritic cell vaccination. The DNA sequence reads TGTGCCAGCAGCTTAGAACTAGCGGGGGGCCAAGAGACCCAGTACTTC. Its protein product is CASSLELAGGQETQYF.